The 9 T cell receptor beta chains listed next were all sequenced from one sample in a study of blood T cell repertoires in COVID-19. Measured with immunoSEQ multiplex PCR; TCRdb has only the in-frame clones, and not every one. The table includes 110,000 or so clones, 84% detected once. Material for sequencing was peripheral blood. The receptor set was obtained from a woman in her thirties or forties with acute or convalescent COVID-19.

The CDR3 sequence: CASSLIRYSGGRDEQFF. The CDR3, as DNA: TGTGCCAGCAGCTTAATAAGGTACAGCGGGGGGAGGGATGAGCAGTTCTTC. J is TRBJ2-1 and V is TRBV7-2, with TRBD2 identical over 9 bases. The CDR3 is made up of 17 amino acids. CDR1 SGHTA and CDR2 FQGNSA come from the germline V gene. After removal of 2 bases from V and 8 bases from J, the junction contained 13 bases not matched to a gene.

The gene calls are TRBV6-5 and TRBJ2-7; 7 bases match TRBD2. The germline V gene has CDR1 MNHEY and CDR2 SVGAGI. The trim removed 4 bases at V and 3 bases at J, leaving 6 bases unmatched. This CDR3 comprises 14 residues. The CDR3 DNA sequence: TGTGCCAGCAGTTCACGTGGGGGGGGCTACGAGCAGTACTTC. This encodes CASSSRGGGYEQYF.

The genes are TRBV5-1 and TRBJ2-7; 10 bases match TRBD1. With V trimmed by 0 bases and J by 5 bases, 5 bases remained unmatched. Looked up from germline, CDR1 is SGHRS and CDR2 is YFSETQ. CDR3 size: 15 residues. CDR3 loop: CASSLAGQGFHEQYF. CDR3 DNA: TGCGCCAGCAGCTTGGCGGGACAGGGGTTTCACGAGCAGTACTTC.

The V call is TRBV19, the J call TRBJ2-7, with D perhaps TRBD1 (5 bases). The CDR3 runs to 16 residues. Germline V CDR1 and CDR2: LNHDA, SQIVND (reference sequence). Between the trimmed V and J ends, which lost 1 base and 5 bases, there was a span of 18 bases. CDR3 nucleotide sequence: TGTGCCAGTAGTATAGTTCCAGGGATATCCACGGACGAGCAGTACTTC. It yields the protein CASSIVPGISTDEQYF.

This clone occurred once. The V and J genes are TRBV2 and TRBJ2-7; possibly TRBD1 for D (6 bases). The CDR3 length is 16 residues. The V gene lost 4 bases and the J gene lost 5 bases, with 21 bases spanning the gap. The germline CDR1 and CDR2 sequences are SNHLY and FYNNEI. CDR3 amino acids: CASSGPRRGSVHEQYF. The CDR3 DNA follows: TGTGCCAGCAGTGGTCCTAGAAGGGGGTCCGTCCACGAGCAGTACTTC.

The chain recombines TRBV28 with TRBJ1-4, with TRBD1 matching over 8 bases. The length of the CDR3 is 15 residues. Germline trimming cut 0 bases from V and 5 bases from J; bases unmatched to any gene: 2. From germline, CDR1 is MDHEN and CDR2 SYDVKM. The CDR3 region has the DNA TGTGCCAGCAGTTTATGGTCAGGGGGCAATGAAAAACTGTTTTTT. It codes for CASSLWSGGNEKLFF.

The J gene is TRBJ2-1, the V gene TRBV11-3; 7 nucleotides line up with TRBD2. Germline V gene lookup returns CDR1 SGHNT and CDR2 YENEEA. The CDR3 runs to 16 residues. The ends lost 5 bases at V and 6 bases at J; junction bases unmatched: 13. The CDR3 is CASSPGKGGGINEQFF. Written as DNA, the CDR3 is TGTGCCAGCAGCCCCGGCAAGGGCGGGGGAATCAATGAGCAGTTCTTC.

The chain is built from TRBV7-2 and TRBJ1-3; 7 bases fit TRBD1. The germline CDR1 and CDR2 sequences are SGHTA and FQGNSA. With V trimmed by 1 base and J by 2 bases, 2 bases remained unmatched. There are 15 residues in the CDR3. The CDR3 bases are TGTGCCAGCAGCTTAGACAGGGGACCTGGAAACACCATATATTTT. Protein: CASSLDRGPGNTIYF. The full variable domain, its missing parts supplied by reference TRBV7-2 and TRBJ1-3, is GAGVSQSPSNKVTEKGKDVELRCDPISGHTALYWYRQSLGQGLEFLIYFQGNSAPDKSGLPSDRFSAERTGGSVSTLTIQRTQQEDSAVYLCASSLDRGPGNTIYFGEGSWLTVV.

The genes are TRBV6-2 or TRBV6-3 and TRBJ2-1, with TRBD2 identical over 10 bases. The CDR3 contains 15 residues. V shed 6 bases and J 4 bases; nucleotides not matched to a gene: 6. Germline lookup yields CDR1 MNHEY and CDR2 SVGEGT. The CDR3 nucleotides are TGTGCCAGCAGCCAACTTAGCGGGGGGTACAATGAGCAGTTCTTC. Protein product: CASSQLSGGYNEQFF.